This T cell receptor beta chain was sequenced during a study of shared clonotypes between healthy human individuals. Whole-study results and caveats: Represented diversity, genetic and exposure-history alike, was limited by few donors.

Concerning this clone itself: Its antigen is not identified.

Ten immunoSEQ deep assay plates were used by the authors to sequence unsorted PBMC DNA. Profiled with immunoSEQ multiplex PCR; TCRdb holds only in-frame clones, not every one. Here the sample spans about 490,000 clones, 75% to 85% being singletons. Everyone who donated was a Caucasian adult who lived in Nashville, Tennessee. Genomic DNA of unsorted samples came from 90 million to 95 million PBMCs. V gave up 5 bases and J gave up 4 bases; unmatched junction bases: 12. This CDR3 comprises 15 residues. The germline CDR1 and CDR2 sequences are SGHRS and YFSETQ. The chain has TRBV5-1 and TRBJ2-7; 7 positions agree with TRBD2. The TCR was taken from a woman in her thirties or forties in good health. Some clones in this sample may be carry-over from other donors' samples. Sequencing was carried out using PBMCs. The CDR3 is CASRSGAGDVYEQYF. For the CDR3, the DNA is TGCGCCAGCAGATCCGGGGCGGGAGATGTTTACGAGCAGTACTTC.